This T cell receptor beta chain was identified during a study of PD-L1 blockade in urothelial cancer. Study details: Individuals in the cohort had been given 0 to 3 earlier chemotherapy regimens. Blood samples contained a median roughly 150,000 T cells.

Here immunoSEQ multiplex PCR was the method, and the copy in TCRdb shows in-frame clones only, minus some. The sample shows some 50,000 clones, about 91% of them seen only once. CDR1 is SQVTM and CDR2 is ANQGSEA in the germline V gene. This CDR3 has 15 amino acids. V dropped 2 bases and J dropped 1; count of bases not matched to a gene: 6. The receptor was derived from a man at least 80 years old with urothelial cancer. This chain links TRBV29-1 with TRBJ2-5; 8 bases are a match to TRBD1. The sample here was PBMCs, taken around atezolizumab (anti-PD-L1) treatment. The DNA of the CDR3 is TGCAGCGTTGAACCGGGACAGGCTGGCCAAGAGACCCAGTACTTC. This translates into CSVEPGQAGQETQYF.